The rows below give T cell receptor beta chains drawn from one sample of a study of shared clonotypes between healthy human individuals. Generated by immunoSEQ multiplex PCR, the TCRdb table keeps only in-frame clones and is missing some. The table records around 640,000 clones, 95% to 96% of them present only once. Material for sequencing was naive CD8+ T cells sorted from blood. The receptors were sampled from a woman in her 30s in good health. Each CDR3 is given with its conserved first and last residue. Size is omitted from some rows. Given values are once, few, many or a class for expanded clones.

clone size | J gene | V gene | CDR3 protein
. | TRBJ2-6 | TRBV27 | CASSFLSRVRDRGSGANVLTF
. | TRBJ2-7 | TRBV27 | CASSWGASGRAGEQYF
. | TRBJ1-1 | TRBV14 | CASSHLGGGTEAFF
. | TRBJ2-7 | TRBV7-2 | CASSLDASVLYEQYF
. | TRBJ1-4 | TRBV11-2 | CASSPHGVVGEKLFF
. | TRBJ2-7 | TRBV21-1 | CASSISTSGGDEQYF
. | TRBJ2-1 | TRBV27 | CASRRLFDSSYNEQFF
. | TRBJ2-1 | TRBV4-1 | CASSQGLAGGEQFF
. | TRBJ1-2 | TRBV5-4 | CASSPGGQGYGYTF
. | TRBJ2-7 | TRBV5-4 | CASRDDLGSYEQYF
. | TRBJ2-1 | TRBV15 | CATSRPGTSGAEQFF
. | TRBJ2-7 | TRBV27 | CASSPIGQRSSYEQYF
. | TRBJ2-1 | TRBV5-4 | CATSAGTSGFYLNEQFF
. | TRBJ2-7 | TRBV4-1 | CASSQDTPGATYEQYF
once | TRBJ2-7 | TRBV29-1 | CSVEDPRGAGGSPYEQYF
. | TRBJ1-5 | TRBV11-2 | CASSREFNQPQHF
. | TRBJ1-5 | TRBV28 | CASSFTVPGNQPQHF
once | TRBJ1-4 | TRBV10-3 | CATRVASNEKLFF
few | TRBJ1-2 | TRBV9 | CASSSTGTGSHYGYTF
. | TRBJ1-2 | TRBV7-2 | CASSPWTGPYYGYTF
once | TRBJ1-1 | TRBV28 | CASSLRKNTEAFF
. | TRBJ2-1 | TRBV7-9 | CASTLQLSPGNEQFF
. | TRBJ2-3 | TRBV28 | CASSQGQRLDTQYF
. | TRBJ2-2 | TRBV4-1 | CASSQGLGLADLTGELFF
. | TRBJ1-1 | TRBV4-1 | CASSQVTGIPEAFF
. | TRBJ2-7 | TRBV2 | CASLAGGSEQYF
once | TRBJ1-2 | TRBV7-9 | CASSQGTAHYTF
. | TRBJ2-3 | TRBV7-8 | CASSLPWGGKGDTQYF
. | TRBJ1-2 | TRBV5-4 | CASSLGGSSYGYTF
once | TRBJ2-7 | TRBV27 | CASSLSRGGSSPEQYF
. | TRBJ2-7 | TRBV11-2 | CASGTGAAYEQYF
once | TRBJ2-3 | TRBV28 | CASSNRGPPDTQYF
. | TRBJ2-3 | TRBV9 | CASSERLDTQYF
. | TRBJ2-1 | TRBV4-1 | CASSPPPGLGFSNEQFF
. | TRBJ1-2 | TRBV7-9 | CASSLADRIYGYTF
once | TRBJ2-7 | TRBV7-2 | CASSQTQGGTYEQYF
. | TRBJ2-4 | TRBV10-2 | CASSEWFGRVAKNIQYF
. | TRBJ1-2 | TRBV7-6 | CASKGGGEGYTF
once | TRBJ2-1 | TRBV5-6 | CASSLWTSSYNEQFF
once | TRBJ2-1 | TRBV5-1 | CASSPPPTSGWAEKINEQFF
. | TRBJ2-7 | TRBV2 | CASMGTGAPYEQYF
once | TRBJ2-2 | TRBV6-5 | CASSYVVPNTGELFF
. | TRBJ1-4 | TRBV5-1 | CASSLGVRESEKLFF
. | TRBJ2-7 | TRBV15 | CATSPTRGSDEQYF
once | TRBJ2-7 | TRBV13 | CASSQGQGDEQYF
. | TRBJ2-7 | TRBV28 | CASTGLAGTPPSYEQYF
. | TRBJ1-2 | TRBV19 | CASSMGYGYTF
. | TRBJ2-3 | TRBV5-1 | CASARTSTDTQYF
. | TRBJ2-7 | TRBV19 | CASSIGQTPFYEQYF
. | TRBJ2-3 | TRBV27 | CASSRDGTSGITDTQYF
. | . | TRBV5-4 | CASSSWGWGQGSYEQYF
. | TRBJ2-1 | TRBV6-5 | CASSFRDYNEQFF
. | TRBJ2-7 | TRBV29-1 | CSGGQGTHEQYF
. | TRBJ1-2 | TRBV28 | CASKHIGNYGYTF
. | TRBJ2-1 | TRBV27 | CASTSREANEQFF
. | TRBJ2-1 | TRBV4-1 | CASSQDLLMDEQFF